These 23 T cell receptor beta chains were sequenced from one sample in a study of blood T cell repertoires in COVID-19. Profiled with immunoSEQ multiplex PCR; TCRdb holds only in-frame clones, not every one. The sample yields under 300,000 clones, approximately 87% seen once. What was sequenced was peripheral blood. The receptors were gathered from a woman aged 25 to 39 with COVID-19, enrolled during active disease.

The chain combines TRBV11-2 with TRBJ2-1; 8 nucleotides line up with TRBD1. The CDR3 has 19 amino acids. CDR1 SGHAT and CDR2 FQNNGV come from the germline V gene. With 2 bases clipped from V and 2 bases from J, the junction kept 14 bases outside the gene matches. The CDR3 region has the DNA TGTGCCAGCAGCTTACCTAGACAGGGGTCATACCCTGCCTACAATGAGCAGTTCTTC. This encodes CASSLPRQGSYPAYNEQFF.

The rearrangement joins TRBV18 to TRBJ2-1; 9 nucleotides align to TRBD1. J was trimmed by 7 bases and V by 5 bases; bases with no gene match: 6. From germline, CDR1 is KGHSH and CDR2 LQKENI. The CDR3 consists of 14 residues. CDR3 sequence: CASSIGQGRNEQFF. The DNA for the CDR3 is TGTGCCAGCTCAATAGGACAGGGGAGGAATGAGCAGTTCTTC.

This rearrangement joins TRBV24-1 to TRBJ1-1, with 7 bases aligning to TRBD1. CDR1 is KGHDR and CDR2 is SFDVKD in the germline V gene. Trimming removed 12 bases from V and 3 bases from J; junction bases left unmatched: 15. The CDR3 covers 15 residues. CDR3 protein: CAPYPTGARDTEAFF. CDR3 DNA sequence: TGTGCCCCCTATCCAACAGGGGCTAGGGACACTGAAGCTTTCTTT.

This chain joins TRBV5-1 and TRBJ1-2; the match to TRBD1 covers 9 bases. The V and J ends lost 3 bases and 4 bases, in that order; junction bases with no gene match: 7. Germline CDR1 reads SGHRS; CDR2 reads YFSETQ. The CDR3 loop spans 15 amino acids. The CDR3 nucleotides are TGCGCCAGCAGCTGGACAGGGGAAGGGGTCTATGGCTACACCTTC. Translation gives CASSWTGEGVYGYTF.

CDR3 sequence (DNA): TGCGCCAGCAGCTTGGGGCGGACAGGTACCAGTGAGCAGTTCTTC. It encodes CASSLGRTGTSEQFF. The chain uses TRBV5-1 and TRBJ2-1, with 7 positions matching TRBD1. This CDR3 has 15 amino acids. CDR1 and CDR2 from the germline V gene are SGHRS and YFSETQ. With 0 bases clipped from V and 9 bases from J, the junction kept 9 bases outside the gene matches.

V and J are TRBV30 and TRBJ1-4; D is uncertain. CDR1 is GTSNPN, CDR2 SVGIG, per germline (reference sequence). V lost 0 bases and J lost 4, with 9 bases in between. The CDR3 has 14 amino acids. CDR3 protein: CAWSVRGLNEKLFF. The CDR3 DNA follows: TGTGCCTGGAGTGTACGAGGGCTTAATGAAAAACTGTTTTTT.

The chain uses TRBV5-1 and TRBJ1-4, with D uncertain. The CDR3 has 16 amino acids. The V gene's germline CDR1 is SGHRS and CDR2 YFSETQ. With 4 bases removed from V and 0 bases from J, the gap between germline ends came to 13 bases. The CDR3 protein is CASSTIEGATNEKLFF. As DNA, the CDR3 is TGCGCCAGCAGCACAATTGAGGGTGCAACTAATGAAAAACTGTTTTTT.

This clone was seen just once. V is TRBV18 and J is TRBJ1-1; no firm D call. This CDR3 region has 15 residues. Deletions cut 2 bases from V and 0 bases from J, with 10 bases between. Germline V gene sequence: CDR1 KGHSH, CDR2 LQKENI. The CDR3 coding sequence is TGTGCCAGCTCACCAGATCGGGTCATGAACACTGAAGCTTTCTTT. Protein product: CASSPDRVMNTEAFF.

CDR3 sequence: CASSPGQGTTDTQYF. The CDR3 DNA follows: TGTGCCAGTAGCCCGGGACAGGGGACGACAGATACGCAGTATTTT. This chain uses TRBV19 with TRBJ2-3, with 10 bases identical to TRBD1. The germline V gene encodes CDR1 LNHDA and CDR2 SQIVND (reference sequence). V lost 6 bases and J lost 3; bases outside the gene matches: 6. This CDR3 contains 15 residues. Filled out from reference TRBV19 and TRBJ2-3, the complete variable domain reads DGGITQSPKYLFRKEGQNVTLSCEQNLNHDAMYWYRQDPGQGLRLIYYSQIVNDFQKGDIAEGYSVSREKKESFPLTVTSAQKNPTAFYLCASSPGQGTTDTQYFGPGTRLTVL.

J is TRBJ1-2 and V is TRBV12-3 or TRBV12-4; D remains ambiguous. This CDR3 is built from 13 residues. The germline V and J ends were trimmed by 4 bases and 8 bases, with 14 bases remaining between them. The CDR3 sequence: CASSSIPGRGYTF. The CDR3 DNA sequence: TGTGCCAGCAGTTCTATCCCGGGTCGAGGCTACACCTTC.

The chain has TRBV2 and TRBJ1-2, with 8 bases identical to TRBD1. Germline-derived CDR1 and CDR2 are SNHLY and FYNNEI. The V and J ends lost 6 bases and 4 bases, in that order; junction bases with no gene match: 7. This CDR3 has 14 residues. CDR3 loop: CASRGTGRAYGYTF. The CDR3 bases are TGTGCCAGCAGAGGGACAGGTCGTGCCTATGGCTACACCTTC.

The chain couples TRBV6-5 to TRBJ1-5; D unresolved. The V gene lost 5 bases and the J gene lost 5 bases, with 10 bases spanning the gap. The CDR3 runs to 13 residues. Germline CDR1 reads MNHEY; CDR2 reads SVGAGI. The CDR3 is CASSLDSDQPQHF. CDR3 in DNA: TGTGCCAGCAGTCTGGACTCAGATCAGCCCCAGCATTTT.

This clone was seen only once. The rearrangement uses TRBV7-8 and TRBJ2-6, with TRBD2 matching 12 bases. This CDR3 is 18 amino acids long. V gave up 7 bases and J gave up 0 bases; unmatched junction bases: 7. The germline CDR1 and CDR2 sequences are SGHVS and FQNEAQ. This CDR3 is CASTRTSGAISGANVLTF. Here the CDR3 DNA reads TGTGCCAGCACGCGGACTAGCGGGGCGATCTCTGGGGCCAACGTCCTGACTTTC.

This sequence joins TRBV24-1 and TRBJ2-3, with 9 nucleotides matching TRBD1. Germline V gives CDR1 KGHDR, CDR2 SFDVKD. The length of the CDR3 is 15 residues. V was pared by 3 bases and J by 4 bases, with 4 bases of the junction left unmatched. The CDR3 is CATSDTRDRADTQYF. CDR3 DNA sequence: TGTGCCACCAGTGATACCCGGGACAGGGCAGATACGCAGTATTTT.

CDR3 residues: CSAFQGNTIYF. DNA for the CDR3: TGCAGTGCTTTCCAGGGAAACACCATATATTTT. The chain links TRBV20-1 to TRBJ1-3; no reliable D call. Germline V gene data show CDR1 as DFQATT and CDR2 as SNEGSKA (reference sequence). The CDR3 has 11 residues. Trimming removed 5 bases from V and 4 bases from J, with 6 bases in between.

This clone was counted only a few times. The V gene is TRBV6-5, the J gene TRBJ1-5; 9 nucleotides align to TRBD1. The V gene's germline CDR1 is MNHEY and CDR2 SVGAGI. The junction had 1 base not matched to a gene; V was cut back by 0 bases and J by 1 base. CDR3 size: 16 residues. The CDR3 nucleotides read TGTGCCAGCAGTTACTCAGGGACAGGGAGCAATCAGCCCCAGCATTTT. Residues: CASSYSGTGSNQPQHF.

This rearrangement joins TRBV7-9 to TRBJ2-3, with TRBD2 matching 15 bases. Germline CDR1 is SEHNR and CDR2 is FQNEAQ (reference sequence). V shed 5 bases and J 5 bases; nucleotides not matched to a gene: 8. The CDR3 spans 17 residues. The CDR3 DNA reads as TGTGCCAGCAGCCCGGGACTAGCGGGGGGCCGAGAAGATACGCAGTATTTT. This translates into CASSPGLAGGREDTQYF.

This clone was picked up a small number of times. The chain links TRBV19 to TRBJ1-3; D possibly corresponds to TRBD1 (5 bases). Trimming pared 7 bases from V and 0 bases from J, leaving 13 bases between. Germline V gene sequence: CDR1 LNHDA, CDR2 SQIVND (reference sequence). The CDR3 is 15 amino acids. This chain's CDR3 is CASNPMGGSGNTIYF. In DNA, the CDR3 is TGTGCCAGTAATCCAATGGGGGGCTCTGGAAACACCATATATTTT.

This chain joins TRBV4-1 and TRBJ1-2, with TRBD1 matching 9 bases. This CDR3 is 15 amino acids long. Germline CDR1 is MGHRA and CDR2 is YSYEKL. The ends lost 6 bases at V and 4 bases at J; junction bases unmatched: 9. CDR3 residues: CASSPKQGAGYGYTF. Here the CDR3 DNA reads TGCGCCAGCAGTCCTAAACAGGGGGCGGGCTATGGCTACACCTTC.

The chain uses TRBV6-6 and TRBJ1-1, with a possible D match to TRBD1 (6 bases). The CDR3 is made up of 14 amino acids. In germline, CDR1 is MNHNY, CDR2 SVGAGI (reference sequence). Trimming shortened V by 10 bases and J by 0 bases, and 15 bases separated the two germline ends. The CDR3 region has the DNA TGTGCCACCCGAATGGACAGTTTGAACACTGAAGCTTTCTTT. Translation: CATRMDSLNTEAFF.

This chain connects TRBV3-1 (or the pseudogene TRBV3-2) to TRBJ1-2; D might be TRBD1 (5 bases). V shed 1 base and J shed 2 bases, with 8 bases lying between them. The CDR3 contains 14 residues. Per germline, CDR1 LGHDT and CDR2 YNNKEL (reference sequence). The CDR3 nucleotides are TGTGCCAGCAGCCAAGGCCCAGGGAACTATGGCTACACCTTC. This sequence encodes CASSQGPGNYGYTF.

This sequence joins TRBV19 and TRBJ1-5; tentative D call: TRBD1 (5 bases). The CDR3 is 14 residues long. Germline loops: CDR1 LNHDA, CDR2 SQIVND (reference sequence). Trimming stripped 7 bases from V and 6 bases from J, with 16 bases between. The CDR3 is CASTFRHRGQPQHF. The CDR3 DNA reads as TGTGCCAGTACTTTCAGGCATAGGGGTCAGCCCCAGCATTTT.

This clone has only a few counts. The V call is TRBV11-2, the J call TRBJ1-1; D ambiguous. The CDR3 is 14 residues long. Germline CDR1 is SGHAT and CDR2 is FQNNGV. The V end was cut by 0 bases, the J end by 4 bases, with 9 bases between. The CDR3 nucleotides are TGTGCCAGCAGCTTAGAGGCGGGAGGCACTGAAGCTTTCTTT. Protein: CASSLEAGGTEAFF. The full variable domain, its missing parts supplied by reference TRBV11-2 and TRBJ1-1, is EAGVAQSPRYKIIEKRQSVAFWCNPISGHATLYWYQQILGQGPKLLIQFQNNGVVDDSQLPKDRFSAERLKGVDSTLKIQPAKLEDSAVYLCASSLEAGGTEAFFGQGTRLTVV.